A single TCR beta chain is shown here with its context. Grouping used clinical history reported by participants in a survey and questionnaire. This sample stems from a study of blood T cell repertoires in COVID-19. Study-level information: Samples representing acute and convalescent COVID-19 were sourced from the United States, Italy and Spain. T cells, B-cell-depleted T cells, or PBMCs supplied cDNA or gDNA.

How the authors handled the data: Amplification from reference gene primers served as the basis for estimated nucleated cell counts. Sequencing used immunoSEQ multiplex PCR; TCRdb keeps in-frame clones, though not all of them. V and J calls and clone size are given by that table; D and trimming were obtained from the DNA. The data contain about 220,000 clones, about 90% of them singletons. The sample was PBMCs or T cells enriched from blood (not recorded which). The clonotype was recovered from a woman between 50 and 59 years old with acute COVID-19.

The CDR3 DNA reads TGCAGCGTAACGGGACTAGCGGGAGCAGATACGCAGTATTTT. It encodes CSVTGLAGADTQYF. This rearrangement joins TRBV29-1 to TRBJ2-3, with 14 bases fitting TRBD2. The germline CDR1 and CDR2 sequences are SQVTM and ANQGSEA. V trimming: 6 bases; J trimming: 4 bases; junction bases outside the gene matches: 3. The CDR3 length is 14 residues.